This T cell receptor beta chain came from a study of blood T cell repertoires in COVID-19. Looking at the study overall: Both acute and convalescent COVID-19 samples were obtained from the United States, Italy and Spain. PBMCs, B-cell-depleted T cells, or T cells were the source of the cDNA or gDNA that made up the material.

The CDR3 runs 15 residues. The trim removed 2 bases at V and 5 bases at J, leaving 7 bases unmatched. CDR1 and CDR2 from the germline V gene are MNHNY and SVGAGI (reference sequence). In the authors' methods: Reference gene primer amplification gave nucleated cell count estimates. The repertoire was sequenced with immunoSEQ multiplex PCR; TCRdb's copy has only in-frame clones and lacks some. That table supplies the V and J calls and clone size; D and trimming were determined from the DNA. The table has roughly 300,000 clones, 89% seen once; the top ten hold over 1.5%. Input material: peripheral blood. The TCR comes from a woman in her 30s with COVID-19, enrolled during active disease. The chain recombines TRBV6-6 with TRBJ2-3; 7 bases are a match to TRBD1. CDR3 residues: CASSYPPGGLDTQYF. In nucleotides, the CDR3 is TGTGCCAGCAGTTACCCGCCAGGGGGATTAGATACGCAGTATTTT.